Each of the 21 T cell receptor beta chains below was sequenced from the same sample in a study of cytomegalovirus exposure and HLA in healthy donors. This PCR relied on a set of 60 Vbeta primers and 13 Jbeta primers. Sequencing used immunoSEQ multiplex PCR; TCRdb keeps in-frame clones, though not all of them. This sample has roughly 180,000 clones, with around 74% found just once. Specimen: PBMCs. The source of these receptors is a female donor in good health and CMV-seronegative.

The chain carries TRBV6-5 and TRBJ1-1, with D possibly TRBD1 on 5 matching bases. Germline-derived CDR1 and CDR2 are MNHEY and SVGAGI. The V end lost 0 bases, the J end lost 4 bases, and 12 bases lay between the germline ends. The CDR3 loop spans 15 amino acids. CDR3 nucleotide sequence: TGTGCCAGCAGTTACTCGGGGGGGTCAGGCACTGAAGCTTTCTTT. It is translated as CASSYSGGSGTEAFF.

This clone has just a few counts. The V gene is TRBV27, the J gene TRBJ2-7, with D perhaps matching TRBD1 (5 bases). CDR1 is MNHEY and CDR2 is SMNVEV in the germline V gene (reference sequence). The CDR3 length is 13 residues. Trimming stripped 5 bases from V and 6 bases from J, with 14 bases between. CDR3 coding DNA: TGTGCCAGCAGTGTCAGGGCCCCCGGCGAGCAGTACTTC. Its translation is CASSVRAPGEQYF.

Here the CDR3 DNA reads TGCAGCGCCCGACAGGGGGCGGTGGGAAACACCATATATTTT. Its translation is CSARQGAVGNTIYF. The chain employs TRBV29-1 and TRBJ1-3, with 10 bases matching TRBD1. Germline V gene lookup returns CDR1 SQVTM and CDR2 ANQGSEA. The CDR3 covers 14 residues. V shed 7 bases, J shed 4 bases, and the junction held 7 bases outside the gene matches.

The DNA of the CDR3 is TGTGCCAGCAGCCAAGAATTGCGGGGGGGCCTCGACGAGCAGTACTTC. As protein: CASSQELRGGLDEQYF. V is TRBV4-2 and J is TRBJ2-7; TRBD2 matches at 9 bases. The junction had 8 bases not matched to a gene; V was cut back by 0 bases and J by 5 bases. The length of the CDR3 is 16 residues. The germline gives CDR1 LGHNA, CDR2 YNFKEQ.

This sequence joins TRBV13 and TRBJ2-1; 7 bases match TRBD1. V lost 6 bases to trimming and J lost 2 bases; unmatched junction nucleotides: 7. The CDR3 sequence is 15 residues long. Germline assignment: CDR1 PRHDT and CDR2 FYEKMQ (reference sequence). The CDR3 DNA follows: TGTGCCAGCAGTCAACTCAGGGGGACCTACAATGAGCAGTTCTTC. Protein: CASSQLRGTYNEQFF.

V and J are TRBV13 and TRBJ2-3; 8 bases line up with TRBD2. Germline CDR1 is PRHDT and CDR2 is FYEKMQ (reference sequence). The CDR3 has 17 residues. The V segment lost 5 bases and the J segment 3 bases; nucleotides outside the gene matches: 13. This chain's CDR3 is CASSARRGVLRTDTQYF. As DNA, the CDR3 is TGTGCCAGCAGCGCCCGGCGGGGGGTGCTTAGAACAGATACGCAGTATTTT. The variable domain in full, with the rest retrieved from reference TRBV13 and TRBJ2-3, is AAGVIQSPRHLIKEKRETATLKCYPIPRHDTVYWYQQGPGQDPQFLISFYEKMQSDKGSIPDRFSAQQFSDYHSELNMSSLELGDSALYFCASSARRGVLRTDTQYFGPGTRLTVL.

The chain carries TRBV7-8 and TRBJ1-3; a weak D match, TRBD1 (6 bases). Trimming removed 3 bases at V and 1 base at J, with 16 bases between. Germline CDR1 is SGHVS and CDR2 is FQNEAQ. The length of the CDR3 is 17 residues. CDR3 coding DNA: TGTGCCAGCAGCTTCTTAGCGGGGGGGCGTTCTGGAAACACCATATATTTT. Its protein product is CASSFLAGGRSGNTIYF.

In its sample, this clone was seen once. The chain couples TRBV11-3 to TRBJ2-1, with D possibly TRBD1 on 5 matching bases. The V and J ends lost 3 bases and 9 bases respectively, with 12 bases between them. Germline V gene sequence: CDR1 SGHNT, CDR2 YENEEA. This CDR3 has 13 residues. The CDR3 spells CASSLRPDSEQFF. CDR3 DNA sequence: TGTGCCAGCAGCTTGCGACCAGACAGTGAGCAGTTCTTC.

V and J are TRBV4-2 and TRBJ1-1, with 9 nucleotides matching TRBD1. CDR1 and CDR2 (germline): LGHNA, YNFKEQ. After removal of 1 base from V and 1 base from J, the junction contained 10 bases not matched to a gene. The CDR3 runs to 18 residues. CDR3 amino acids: CASSQALRDRVWNTEAFF. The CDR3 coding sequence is TGTGCCAGCAGCCAAGCTCTCCGGGACAGGGTCTGGAACACTGAAGCTTTCTTT.

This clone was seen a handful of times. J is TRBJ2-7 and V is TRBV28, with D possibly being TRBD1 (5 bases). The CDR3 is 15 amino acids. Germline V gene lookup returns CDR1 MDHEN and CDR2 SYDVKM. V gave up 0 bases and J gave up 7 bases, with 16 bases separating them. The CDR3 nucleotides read TGTGCCAGCAGTTTATGGGCAGTAAAAGGGGCTGAGCAGTACTTC. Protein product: CASSLWAVKGAEQYF.

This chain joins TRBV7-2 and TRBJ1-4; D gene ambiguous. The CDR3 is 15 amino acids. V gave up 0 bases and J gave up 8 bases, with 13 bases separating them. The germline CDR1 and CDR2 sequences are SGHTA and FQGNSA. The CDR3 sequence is CASSLARGIGEKLFF. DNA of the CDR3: TGTGCCAGCAGCTTAGCAAGAGGGATTGGGGAAAAACTGTTTTTT.

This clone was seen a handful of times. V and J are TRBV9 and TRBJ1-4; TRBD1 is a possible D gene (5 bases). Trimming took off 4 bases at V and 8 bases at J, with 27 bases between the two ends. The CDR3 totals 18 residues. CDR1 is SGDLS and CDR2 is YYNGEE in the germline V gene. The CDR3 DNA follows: TGTGCCAGCAGCTCAGGAAGTAGTGGGTGGGGGGTAAAGGAAAAACTGTTTTTT. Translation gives CASSSGSSGWGVKEKLFF.

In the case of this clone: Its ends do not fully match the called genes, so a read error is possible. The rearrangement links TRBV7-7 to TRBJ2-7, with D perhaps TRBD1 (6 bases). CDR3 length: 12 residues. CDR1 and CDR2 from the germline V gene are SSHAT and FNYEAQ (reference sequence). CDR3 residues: CASSSLGGEQYF. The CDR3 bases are TGTGCTAGCAGCTCCTTAGGGGGCGAGCAGTACTTC.

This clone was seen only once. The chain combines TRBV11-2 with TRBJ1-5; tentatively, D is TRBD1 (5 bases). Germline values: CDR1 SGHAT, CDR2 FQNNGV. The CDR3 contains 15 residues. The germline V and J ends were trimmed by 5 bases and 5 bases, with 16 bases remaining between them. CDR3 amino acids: CASSPGQGGDQPQHF. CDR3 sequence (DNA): TGTGCCAGCAGCCCAGGGCAGGGCGGCGATCAGCCCCAGCATTTT.

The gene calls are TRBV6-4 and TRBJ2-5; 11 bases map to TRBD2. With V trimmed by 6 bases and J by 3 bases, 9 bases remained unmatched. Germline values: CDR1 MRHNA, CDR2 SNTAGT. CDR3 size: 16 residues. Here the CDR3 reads CASSETGTSGEETQYF. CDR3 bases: TGTGCCAGCAGCGAGACCGGGACTAGCGGCGAAGAGACCCAGTACTTC.

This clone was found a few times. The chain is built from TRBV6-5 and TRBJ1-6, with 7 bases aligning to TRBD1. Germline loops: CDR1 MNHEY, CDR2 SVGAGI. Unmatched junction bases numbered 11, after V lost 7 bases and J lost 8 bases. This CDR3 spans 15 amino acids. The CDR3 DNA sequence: TGTGCCAGCACCGGACAGGCTGGAGCCTATTCACCCCTCCACTTT. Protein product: CASTGQAGAYSPLHF.

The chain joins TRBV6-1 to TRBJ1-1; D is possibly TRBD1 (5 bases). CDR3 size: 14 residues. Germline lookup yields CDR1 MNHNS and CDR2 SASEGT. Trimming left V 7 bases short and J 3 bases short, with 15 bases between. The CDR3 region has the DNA TGTGCCAGCACCCCGGGGGGAATAGACACTGAAGCTTTCTTT. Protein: CASTPGGIDTEAFF.

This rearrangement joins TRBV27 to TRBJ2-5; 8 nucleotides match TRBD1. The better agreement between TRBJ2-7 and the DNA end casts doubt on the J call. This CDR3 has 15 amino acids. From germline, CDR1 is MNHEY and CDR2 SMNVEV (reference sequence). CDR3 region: CASSFSGGRSYEQYF. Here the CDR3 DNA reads TGTGCCAGCAGTTTCTCAGGGGGCCGGTCCTACGAGCAGTACTTC.

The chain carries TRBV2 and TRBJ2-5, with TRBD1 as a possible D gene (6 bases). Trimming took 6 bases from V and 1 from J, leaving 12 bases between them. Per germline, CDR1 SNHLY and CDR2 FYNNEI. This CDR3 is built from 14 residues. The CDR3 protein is CASRVRTAQETQYF. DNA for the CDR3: TGTGCCAGCAGGGTACGGACAGCCCAAGAGACCCAGTACTTC. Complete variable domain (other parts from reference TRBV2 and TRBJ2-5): EPEVTQTPSHQVTQMGQEVILRCVPISNHLYFYWYRQILGQKVEFLVSFYNNEISEKSEIFDDQFSVERPDGSNFTLKIRSTKLEDSAMYFCASRVRTAQETQYFGPGTRLLVL.

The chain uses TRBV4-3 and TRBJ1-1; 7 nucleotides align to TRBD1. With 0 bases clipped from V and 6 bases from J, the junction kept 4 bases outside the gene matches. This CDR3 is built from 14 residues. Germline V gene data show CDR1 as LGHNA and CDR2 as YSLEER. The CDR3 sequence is CASSQDRDSPEAFF. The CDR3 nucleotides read TGCGCCAGCAGCCAAGATCGGGACAGCCCTGAAGCTTTCTTT.

CDR3 sequence reads: CASSVQGNYGYTF. CDR3 nucleotides: TGTGCCAGCAGCGTACAGGGGAACTATGGCTACACCTTC. The V gene is TRBV9, the J gene TRBJ1-2; tentative D call: TRBD1 (6 bases). The V gene lost 1 base and the J gene lost 2 bases, with 6 bases spanning the gap. The CDR3 sequence is 13 residues long. Germline V gene data show CDR1 as SGDLS and CDR2 as YYNGEE.